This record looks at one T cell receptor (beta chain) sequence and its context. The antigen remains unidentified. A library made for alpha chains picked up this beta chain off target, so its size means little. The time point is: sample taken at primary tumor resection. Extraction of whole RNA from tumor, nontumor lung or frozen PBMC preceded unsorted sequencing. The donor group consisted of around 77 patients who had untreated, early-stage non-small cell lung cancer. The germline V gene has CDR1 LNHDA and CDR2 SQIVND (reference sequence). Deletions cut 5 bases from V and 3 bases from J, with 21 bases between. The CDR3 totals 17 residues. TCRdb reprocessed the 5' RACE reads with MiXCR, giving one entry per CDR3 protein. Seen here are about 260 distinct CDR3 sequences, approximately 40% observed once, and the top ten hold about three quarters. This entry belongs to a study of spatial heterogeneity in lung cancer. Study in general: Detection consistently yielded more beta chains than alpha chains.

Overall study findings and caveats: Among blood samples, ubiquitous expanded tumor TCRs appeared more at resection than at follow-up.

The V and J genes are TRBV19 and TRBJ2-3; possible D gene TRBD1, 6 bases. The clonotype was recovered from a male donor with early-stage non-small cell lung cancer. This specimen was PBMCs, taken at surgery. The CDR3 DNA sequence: TGTGCCAGTAGTTCCCCCTTGGGGGCGCGTTCAACAGATACGCAGTATTTT. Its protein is CASSSPLGARSTDTQYF.